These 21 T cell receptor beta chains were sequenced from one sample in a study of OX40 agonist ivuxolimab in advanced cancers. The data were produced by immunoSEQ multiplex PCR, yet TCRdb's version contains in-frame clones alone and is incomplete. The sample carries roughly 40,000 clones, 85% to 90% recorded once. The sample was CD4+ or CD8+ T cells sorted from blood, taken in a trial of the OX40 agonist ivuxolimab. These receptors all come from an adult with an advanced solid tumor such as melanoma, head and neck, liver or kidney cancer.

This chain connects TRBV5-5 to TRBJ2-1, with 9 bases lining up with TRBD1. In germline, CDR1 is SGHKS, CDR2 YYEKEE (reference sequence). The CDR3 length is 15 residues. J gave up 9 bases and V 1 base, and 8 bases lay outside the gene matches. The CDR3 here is CASSLLKGQGSEQFF. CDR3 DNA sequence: TGTGCCAGCAGCTTGTTAAAAGGACAGGGGAGTGAGCAGTTCTTC. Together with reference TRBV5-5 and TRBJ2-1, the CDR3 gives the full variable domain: DAGVTQSPTHLIKTRGQQVTLRCSPISGHKSVSWYQQVLGQGPQFIFQYYEKEERGRGNFPDRFSARQFPNYSSELNVNALLLGDSALYLCASSLLKGQGSEQFFGPGTRLTVL.

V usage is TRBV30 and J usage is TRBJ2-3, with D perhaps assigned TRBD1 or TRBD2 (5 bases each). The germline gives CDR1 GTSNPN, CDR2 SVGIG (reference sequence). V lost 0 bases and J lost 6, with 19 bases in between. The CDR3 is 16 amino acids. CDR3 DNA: TGTGCCTGGAGTGTCGGGACCGCGAACCTTATTGATACGCAGTATTTT. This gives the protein CAWSVGTANLIDTQYF.

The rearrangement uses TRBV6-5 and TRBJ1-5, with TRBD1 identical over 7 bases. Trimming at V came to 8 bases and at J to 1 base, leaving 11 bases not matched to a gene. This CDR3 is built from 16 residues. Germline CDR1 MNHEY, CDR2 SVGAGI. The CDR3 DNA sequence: TGTGCCAGCCGTTCCATCGAGACAGGGAGCAATCAGCCCCAGCATTTT. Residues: CASRSIETGSNQPQHF.

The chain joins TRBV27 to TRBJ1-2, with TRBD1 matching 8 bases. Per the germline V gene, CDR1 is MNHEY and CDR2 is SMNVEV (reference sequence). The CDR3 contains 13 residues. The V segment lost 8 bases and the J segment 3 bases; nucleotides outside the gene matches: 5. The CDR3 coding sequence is TGTGCCAGCGCACCAGGGGGCGACTATGGCTACACCTTC. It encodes CASAPGGDYGYTF.

The CDR3 coding sequence is TGTGCCAGCAGTCCTACAGGGGGGGGTGAGCAGTTCTTC. It is translated as CASSPTGGGEQFF. The V and J genes are TRBV28 and TRBJ2-1; D possibly corresponds to TRBD1 (8 bases). The CDR3 is 13 residues long. Trimming cost V 5 bases and J 9 bases, with 14 bases left between them. Germline V gene lookup returns CDR1 MDHEN and CDR2 SYDVKM.

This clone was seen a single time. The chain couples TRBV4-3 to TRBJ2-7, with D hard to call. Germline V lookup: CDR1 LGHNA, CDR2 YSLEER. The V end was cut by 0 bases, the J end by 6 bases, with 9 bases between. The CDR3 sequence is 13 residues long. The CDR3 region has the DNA TGCGCCAGCAGCCAAGATTTCACAACCGAGCAGTACGTC. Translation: CASSQDFTTEQYV.

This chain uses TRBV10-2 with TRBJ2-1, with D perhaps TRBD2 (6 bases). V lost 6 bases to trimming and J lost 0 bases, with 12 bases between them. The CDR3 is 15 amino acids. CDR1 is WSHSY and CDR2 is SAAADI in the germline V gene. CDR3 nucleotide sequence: TGCGCCAGCAGCTTCTCCGGGAGCTCCTACAATGAGCAGTTCTTC. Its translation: CASSFSGSSYNEQFF.

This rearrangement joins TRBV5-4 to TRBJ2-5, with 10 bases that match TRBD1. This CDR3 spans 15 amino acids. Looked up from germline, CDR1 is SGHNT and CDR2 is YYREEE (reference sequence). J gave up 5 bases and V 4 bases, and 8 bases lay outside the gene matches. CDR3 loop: CASSPGQGLRETQYF. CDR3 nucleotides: TGTGCCAGCAGCCCGGGACAGGGGTTGCGGGAGACCCAGTACTTC.

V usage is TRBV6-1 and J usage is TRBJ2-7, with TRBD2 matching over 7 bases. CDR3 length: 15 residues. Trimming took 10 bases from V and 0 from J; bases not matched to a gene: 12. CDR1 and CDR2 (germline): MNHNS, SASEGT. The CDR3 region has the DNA TGTGCCACCCCCCGGGGGGAGCTTGGCTCCTACGAGCAGTACTTC. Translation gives CATPRGELGSYEQYF.

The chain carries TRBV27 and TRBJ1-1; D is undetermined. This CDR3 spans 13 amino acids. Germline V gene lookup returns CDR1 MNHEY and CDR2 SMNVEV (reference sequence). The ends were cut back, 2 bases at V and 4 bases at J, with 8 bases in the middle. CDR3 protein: CASSLQLSTEAFF. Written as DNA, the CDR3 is TGTGCCAGCAGTTTACAGCTGAGCACTGAAGCTTTCTTT.

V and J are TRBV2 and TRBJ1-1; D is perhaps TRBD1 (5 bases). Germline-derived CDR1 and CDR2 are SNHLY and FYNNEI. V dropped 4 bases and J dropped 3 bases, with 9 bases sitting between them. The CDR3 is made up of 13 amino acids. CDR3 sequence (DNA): TGTGCCAGCAGTGGGGGGGGGTACACTGAAGCTTTCTTT. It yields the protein CASSGGGYTEAFF. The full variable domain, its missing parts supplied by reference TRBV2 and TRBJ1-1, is EPEVTQTPSHQVTQMGQEVILRCVPISNHLYFYWYRQILGQKVEFLVSFYNNEISEKSEIFDDQFSVERPDGSNFTLKIRSTKLEDSAMYFCASSGGGYTEAFFGQGTRLTVV.

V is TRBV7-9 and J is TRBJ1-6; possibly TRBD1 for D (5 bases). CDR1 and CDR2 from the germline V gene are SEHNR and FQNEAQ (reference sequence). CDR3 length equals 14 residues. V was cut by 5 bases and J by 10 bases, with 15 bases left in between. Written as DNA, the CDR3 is TGTGCCAGCAGCCTCCCTGGGGAGGGGTCACCCCTCCACTTT. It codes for CASSLPGEGSPLHF.

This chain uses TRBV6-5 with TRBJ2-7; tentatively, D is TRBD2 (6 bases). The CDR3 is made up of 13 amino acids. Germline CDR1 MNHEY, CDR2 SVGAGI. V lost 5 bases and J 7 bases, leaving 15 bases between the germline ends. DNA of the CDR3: TGTGCCAGCAGTCCGGGGGTTGTTTTGGAGCAGTACGTC. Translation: CASSPGVVLEQYV.

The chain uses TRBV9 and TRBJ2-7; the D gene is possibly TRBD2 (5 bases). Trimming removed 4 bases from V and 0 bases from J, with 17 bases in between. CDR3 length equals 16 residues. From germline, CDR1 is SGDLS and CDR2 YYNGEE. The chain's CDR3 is CASSPRGQVGSYEQYF. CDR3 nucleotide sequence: TGTGCCAGCAGCCCCCGAGGGCAGGTGGGCTCCTACGAGCAGTACTTC.

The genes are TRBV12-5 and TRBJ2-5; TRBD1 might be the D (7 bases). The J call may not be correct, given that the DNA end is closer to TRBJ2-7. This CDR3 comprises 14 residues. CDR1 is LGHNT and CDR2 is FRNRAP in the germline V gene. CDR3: CASGSGGTDYEQYF. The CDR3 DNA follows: TGTGCTAGTGGCTCTGGGGGGACAGACTACGAGCAGTACTTC.

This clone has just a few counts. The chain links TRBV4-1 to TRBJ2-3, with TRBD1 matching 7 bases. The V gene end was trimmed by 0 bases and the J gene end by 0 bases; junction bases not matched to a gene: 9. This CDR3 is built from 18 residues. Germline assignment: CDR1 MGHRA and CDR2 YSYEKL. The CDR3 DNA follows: TGCGCCAGCAGCCAAGAGTGGGCAGGGGGTCCAAGCACAGATACGCAGTATTTT. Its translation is CASSQEWAGGPSTDTQYF.

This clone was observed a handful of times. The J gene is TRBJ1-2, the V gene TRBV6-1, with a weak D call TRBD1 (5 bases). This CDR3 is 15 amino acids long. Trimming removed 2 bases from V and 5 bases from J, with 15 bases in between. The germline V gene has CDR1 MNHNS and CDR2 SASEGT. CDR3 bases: TGTGCCAGCAGTGAAATAGTTACAGGAGGATATGGCTACACCTTC. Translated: CASSEIVTGGYGYTF.

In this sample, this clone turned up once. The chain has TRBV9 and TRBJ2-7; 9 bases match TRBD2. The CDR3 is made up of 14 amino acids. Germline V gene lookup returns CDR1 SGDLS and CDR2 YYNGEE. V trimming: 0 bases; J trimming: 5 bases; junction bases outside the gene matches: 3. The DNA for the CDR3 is TGTGCCAGCAGCGTAGATAGCGGGAGCAACGAGCAGTACTTC. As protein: CASSVDSGSNEQYF.

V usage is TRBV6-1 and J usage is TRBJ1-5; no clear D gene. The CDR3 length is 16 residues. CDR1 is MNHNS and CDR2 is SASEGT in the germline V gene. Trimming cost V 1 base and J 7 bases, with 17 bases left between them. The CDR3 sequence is CASSEGPFPKSQPQHF. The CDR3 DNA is TGTGCCAGCAGTGAAGGACCATTCCCAAAAAGCCAGCCCCAGCATTTT.

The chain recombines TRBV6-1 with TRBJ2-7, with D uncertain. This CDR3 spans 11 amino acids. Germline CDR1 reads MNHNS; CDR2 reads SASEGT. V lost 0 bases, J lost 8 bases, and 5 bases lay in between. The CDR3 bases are TGTGCCAGCAGTGAAGCGTTCCAGCAGTACGTC. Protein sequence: CASSEAFQQYV.

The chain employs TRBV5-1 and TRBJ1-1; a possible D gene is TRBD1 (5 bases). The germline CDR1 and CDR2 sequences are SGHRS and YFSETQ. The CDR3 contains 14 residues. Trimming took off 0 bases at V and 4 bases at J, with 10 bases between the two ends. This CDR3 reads CASSLGEGSTEAFF. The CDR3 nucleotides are TGCGCCAGCAGCTTGGGGGAGGGGAGCACTGAAGCTTTCTTT.